Listed below are T cell receptor beta chains from one sample, sequenced in a study of OX40 agonist ivuxolimab in advanced cancers. Method: immunoSEQ multiplex PCR; TCRdb's copy keeps in-frame clones and lacks some. The table lists about 60,000 clones, 83% of them singletons. The sequencing used CD4+ or CD8+ T cells sorted from blood, collected in a trial of the OX40 agonist ivuxolimab. The receptors come from an adult with an advanced solid tumor such as melanoma, head and neck, liver or kidney cancer. CDR3s include the opening cysteine and the closing phenylalanine or tryptophan. Each record gives: clone size, CDR3 length, J gene, V gene, D gene, CDR3 DNA, CDR3 protein. The D gene is left open where the match is weak. Clone size, where shown, is once, few, many, or a class for clones that have expanded.

. | 17 | TRBJ1-1 | TRBV19 | . | TGTGCCAGTAGCAAAAGACGGGTTGAGGGGGAGAACACTGAAGCTTTCTTT | CASSKRRVEGENTEAFF
. | 18 | TRBJ1-4 | TRBV15 | TRBD1 | TGTGCCACCAGCAGAGATATCGGACAGGATCAGGGTAATGAAAAACTGTTTTTT | CATSRDIGQDQGNEKLFF
few | 13 | TRBJ2-7 | TRBV6-5 | TRBD1 | TGTGCCAGCAAGGGGACAGAATCCTACGAGCAGTACTTC | CASKGTESYEQYF
. | 14 | TRBJ1-1 | TRBV11-2 | . | TGTGCCAGCAGCCACAACTGGGGGAACACTGAAGCTTTCTTT | CASSHNWGNTEAFF
. | 15 | TRBJ1-5 | TRBV7-8 | . | TGTGCCAGCAGCTTCCAGGCGGCTAGCAATCAGCCCCAGCATTTT | CASSFQAASNQPQHF
. | 15 | TRBJ1-6 | TRBV14 | . | TGTGCCAGCAGCCCCTTGGGCAGGGGAGATTCACCCCTCCACTTT | CASSPLGRGDSPLHF
. | 15 | TRBJ1-5 | TRBV6-5 | TRBD1 | TGTGCCAGCAGTGGGGGGACAGGGCGCAATCAGCCCCAGCATTTT | CASSGGTGRNQPQHF
few | 14 | TRBJ2-1 | TRBV5-1 | . | TGCGCCAGCAATAGGGCGGAGGGGGCCAATGAGCAGTTCTTC | CASNRAEGANEQFF
. | 14 | TRBJ1-1 | TRBV10-1 | TRBD1 | TGCGCCAGCAGTTCGGGACAGTGGAACACTGAAGCTTTCTTT | CASSSGQWNTEAFF
. | 14 | TRBJ1-1 | TRBV5-5 | . | TGTGCCAGCAGCTTGGACAGGTGGAACACTGAAGCTTTCTTT | CASSLDRWNTEAFF
once | 15 | TRBJ2-7 | TRBV21-1 | . | TGTGCCAGCAGGAGCCCAGCGACAACACCAGACGAGCAGTACTTC | CASRSPATTPDEQYF
. | 16 | TRBJ1-6 | TRBV5-1 | . | TGCGCCAGCAGCGCCCGGACCTCCTCCTATAATTCACCCCTCCACTTT | CASSARTSSYNSPLHF
once | 14 | TRBJ1-3 | TRBV6-5 | . | TGTGCCAGCAGTGTACTCGGCCAAGTCCACACCATATATTTT | CASSVLGQVHTIYF
. | 13 | TRBJ1-2 | TRBV6-1 | TRBD1 | TGTGCCAGCAGGGCGGACAGGGAGGGTGGCTACACCTTC | CASRADREGGYTF